This T cell receptor beta chain was recorded in a study of shared clonotypes between healthy human individuals (dated by TCRdb to 2018 to 2020). For the wider study: The cohort included three men and a couple of women between 18 and 49 years of age. For each donor, CD4 naive and CD4 memory were each run on three plates, CD8 naive on two plates, and CD8 memory on one plate. The study deeply sequenced blood TCR repertoires of several healthy adults to estimate repertoire size and the extent of clonotype sharing between individuals. Different laboratories and diverse techniques were used to prepare libraries and sequence TCR repertoires, to increase sequencing depth and limit assay-specific biases. Between about 0.85 and 9.5 billion PBMCs per donor were obtained by leukapheresis.

Using the deep immunoSEQ assay, TCR CDR3 regions were amplified from genomic DNA by multiplex PCR. For each cell subset, the extracted genomic DNA was distributed evenly across all wells of several immunoSEQ 96-well plates, and each plate served as one replicate. Each replicate PCR for sorted subsets received roughly 0.2 ug genomic DNA, equal to tens of thousands of T cell genomes. Purified libraries were quantified with a Qubit 3.0 fluorometer, sized on a Bioanalyzer 2100, and re-quantified with the KAPA Library Quantification kit. Every immunoSEQ 96-well plate was sequenced on a dedicated single-read 150-cycle Illumina NextSeq 550 flow cell. The study's processing was this. Because only junctional sequences without quality scores were contained in the immunoSEQ output, filtering matching that applied to full-length reads could not be performed. To assign V/J genes and CDR3, sequences were annotated using PyIR, a Python wrapper for IgBLAST v1.9, with IMGT germline references. Reads were removed for weak V/J assignments (E-value above 1e-6), missing CDR3, stop codons, out-of-frame junctions, or ambiguous translated residues. A V3J clonotype was defined by an identical inferred V gene, J gene, and CDR3 amino acid sequence. Percentage overlap between repertoires was calculated by dividing the number of shared unique clonotypes by the size of the smaller repertoire. Three approaches were used to assess repertoire richness: RTK rarefaction, the Chao1 estimator, and Recon v2.1 estimates of unobserved clonotypes. OLGA was used to compute generation probabilities for all TCRbeta clonotypes that the gDNA method yielded from a handful of donors. Entries here come from immuneACCESS through TCRdb and include only in-frame sequences with V and J called. Some clones fail to appear in such tables; in the studies checked, an unresolved V gene covers under half of the shortfall, and the cause of the remainder is unknown. From that table come the V and J calls and clone size; the DNA was used to work out D and trimming. This sample is represented by some 630,000 clones; 72% of them were singletons. Clones ranked in the top ten supply 1.8% of the sample.

Study-wide conclusions, independent of this receptor: Larger estimated clonotype richness was generally found for naive subsets than for memory subsets. The genetic and exposure-history diversity represented was limited by the small number of donors. Higher generation probabilities were observed for clonotypes shared by all four sorted-subset donors than for non-shared clonotypes. Based on pairwise subsampling, the degree of clonotype sharing among donors was expected to be affected by sequencing depth. Sampling was restricted to blood, and TCR repertoires in tissues likely differ from the TCR repertoires found in blood. Rarefaction of sorted-subset datasets indicated incomplete sequencing despite the large sequencing depth. Across a few donors, about 4.5% of naive CD4, approximately 4% of naive CD8, 2% to 2.5% of memory CD4, and about 0.44% of memory CD8 clonotypes were shared.

Comments on this clone: Its antigen is not yet known. Base qualities were left out, and no much larger clone turns up one base away.

CDR1 and CDR2 were assigned from the germline V gene as SGHRS and YFSETQ. The CDR3 numbers 14 residues from cysteine through phenylalanine. The sequence is cut down to CDR3 DNA, 42 bases in frame from base 1. From V the trimming removes 0 bases and from J it removes 6 bases, while the gene matches leave 1 base of the junction unaccounted for. The donors were healthy, HIV-negative adults who had no recently reported acute infections or vaccinations. All donors were Caucasian adults living in Nashville, Tennessee, USA. Magnetic negative selection was used to enrich CD4+ T cells, after which naive cells were positively selected on CD45RA and the negative fraction became the memory subset. After blood collection by leukapheresis, PBMCs were isolated using Ficoll-Histopaque density gradient centrifugation and then cryopreserved in the vapor phase of liquid nitrogen. Purity and quantity of every magnetically sorted T cell population were checked by analytical flow cytometry. From each sorted fraction, genomic DNA was isolated and quantified by UV absorbance on a Nanodrop 2000c.

The specimen was memory CD4+ T cells sorted from blood. In the paper's terms, the cell subset or site label means: CD45RA-negative fraction. In this chain, TRBV5-1 is recombined with TRBJ2-5; 11 of the junction bases match TRBD2. The TCR originated in a woman in her 30s in good health. The DNA reads TGCGCCAGCAGCTTGGGGACTAGCGGGCAGACCCAGTACTTC. Its amino acids are CASSLGTSGQTQYF.